A selection of T cell receptor beta chains follows, all from one sample in a study of OX40 agonist ivuxolimab in advanced cancers. This table comes from immunoSEQ multiplex PCR, and its TCRdb copy is limited to in-frame clones, with some not included. The sample yields 53,000 or so clones, 70% to 90% seen once. The sequencing used CD4+ or CD8+ T cells sorted from blood, collected in a trial of the OX40 agonist ivuxolimab. These receptors were obtained from an adult with an advanced solid tumor such as melanoma, head and neck, liver or kidney cancer. Each CDR3 is given with its conserved first and last residue. The D gene is left open where the match is weak. A row's size may be missing; if present it is once, few, many or a size class.

cdr3_aa cdr3_nt j_call v_call d_call clone_size
CASSLRWEGQGEQFF TGTGCCAGCAGCTTAAGGTGGGAGGGCCAAGGAGAGCAGTTCTTC TRBJ2-1 TRBV7-9 TRBD2 .
CASSSLQGDGSREQYF TGTGCCAGCAGCTCACTACAGGGAGATGGGAGTCGCGAGCAGTACTTC TRBJ2-7 TRBV7-9 . .
CASTFTGPGNEKLFF TGTGCCAGCACTTTTACAGGACCTGGGAATGAAAAACTGTTTTTT TRBJ1-4 TRBV5-6 . once
CASRRNTEAFF TGTGCCAGCAGGAGAAACACTGAAGCTTTCTTT TRBJ1-1 TRBV6-5 . few
CSVVLYRGRIKETQYF TGCAGCGTTGTTCTATACAGGGGCAGGATCAAAGAGACCCAGTACTTC TRBJ2-5 TRBV29-1 TRBD1 .
CASSVGGQETQYF TGTGCCAGCAGTGTTGGGGGGCAAGAGACCCAGTACTTC TRBJ2-5 TRBV2 . .
CASSGDGGTDTQYF TGTGCCAGCTCAGGGGACGGAGGCACAGATACGCAGTATTTT TRBJ2-3 TRBV18 . .
CASSISTDTQYF TGTGCCAGTAGTATAAGCACAGATACGCAGTATTTT TRBJ2-3 TRBV19 . .
CASSISRLAGGSNEQFF TGTGCCAGTAGTATCTCTAGACTAGCGGGGGGCTCCAATGAGCAGTTCTTC TRBJ2-1 TRBV19 TRBD2 once
CASSPNPSAEAFF TGTGCCAGCAGCCCCAACCCCAGCGCTGAAGCTTTCTTT TRBJ1-1 TRBV18 . .
CASSGGPGNTGELFF TGTGCCAGCAGTGGGGGGCCTGGGAACACCGGGGAGCTGTTTTTT TRBJ2-2 TRBV5-6 . few
CASGASSSGANVLTF TGTGCCAGCGGGGCCAGCAGCTCTGGGGCCAACGTCCTGACTTTC TRBJ2-6 TRBV11-2 . .
CASRPPGLAVNNEQFF TGTGCCAGCAGACCCCCCGGACTAGCGGTAAACAATGAGCAGTTCTTC TRBJ2-1 TRBV11-3 TRBD2 .
CASSDGVRINEQFF TGCGCCAGCAGTGATGGAGTGCGAATCAATGAGCAGTTCTTC TRBJ2-1 TRBV10-2 . .
CASSPGDGGTNTDTQYF TGTGCCAGCAGCCCAGGGGATGGAGGGACAAATACAGATACGCAGTATTTT TRBJ2-3 TRBV7-3 . .
CAWSVGTSGSTDTQYF TGTGCCTGGAGTGTAGGGACTAGCGGTAGCACAGATACGCAGTATTTT TRBJ2-3 TRBV30 TRBD2 .
CASSRAYRQAVGNEQFF TGTGCCAGCAGCCGGGCGTACAGACAGGCCGTAGGGAATGAGCAGTTCTTC TRBJ2-1 TRBV11-2 . once
CASRRQGAGETQYF TGTGCCAGCAGGCGACAGGGGGCAGGGGAGACCCAGTACTTC TRBJ2-5 TRBV6-5 TRBD1 .
CASSDGTSGGDTQYF TGTGCCAGCAGCGACGGGACTAGCGGGGGGGATACGCAGTATTTT TRBJ2-3 TRBV7-2 TRBD2 .
CASSKRPGTSGYNEQFF TGTGCCAGCAGCAAAAGACCCGGGACTAGCGGATACAATGAGCAGTTCTTC TRBJ2-1 TRBV21-1 . .
CASCGGPGETQYF TGTGCCAGCTGTGGCGGCCCGGGTGAGACCCAGTACTTC TRBJ2-5 TRBV2 . .
CASSRLAGGGDEQFF TGTGCCAGCAGCCGACTAGCGGGGGGAGGAGATGAGCAGTTCTTC TRBJ2-1 TRBV6-5 TRBD2 .
CASSSQWEETQYF TGCGCCAGCAGCTCGCAATGGGAAGAGACCCAGTACTTC TRBJ2-5 TRBV5-1 . .
CASSTGTGAGYTF TGTGCCAGCAGCACTGGGACAGGGGCGGGCTACACCTTC TRBJ1-2 TRBV7-6 TRBD1 .
CASSPNDEQQAFF TGTGCCAGCTCACCGAATGATGAACAACAGGCTTTCTTT TRBJ1-1 TRBV18 . .
CASSGQGNTDTQYF TGTGCCAGTTCGGGACAGGGCAACACAGATACGCAGTATTTT TRBJ2-3 TRBV6-4 TRBD1 .
CASSLGPSSGNTIYF TGTGCCAGCAGCTTAGGGCCCAGCTCTGGAAACACCATATATTTT TRBJ1-3 TRBV7-2 . .
CASRSGTGGHSPLHF TGTGCCAGCAGGTCCGGGACAGGGGGCCACTCACCCCTCCACTTT TRBJ1-6 TRBV2 TRBD1 once
CAISEQPKGPFRSDTQYF TGTGCCATCAGTGAGCAGCCCAAAGGGCCGTTTCGCTCAGATACGCAGTATTTT TRBJ2-3 TRBV10-3 . .
CASSLNRGLKSTKAFF TGTGCCAGCAGCTTGAACAGGGGGCTTAAGAGCACTAAAGCTTTCTTT TRBJ1-1 TRBV13 TRBD1 .
CASSQDAGPGDGYTF TGCGCCAGCAGCCAAGATGCGGGGCCCGGGGATGGCTACACCTTC TRBJ1-2 TRBV4-3 . few
CASSVGLNYGYTF TGTGCCAGCAGTGTAGGGCTGAACTATGGCTACACCTTC TRBJ1-2 TRBV6-1 . .
CASSRLRRVTQYF TGTGCCAGCAGTCGATTACGGCGGGTGACCCAGTACTTC TRBJ2-5 TRBV6-8 . .
CATSRVSGFVDTQYF TGTGCCACCAGCAGAGTTAGCGGTTTCGTAGATACGCAGTATTTT TRBJ2-3 TRBV15 . .
CASSESSGGVSYEQYF TGCGCCAGCAGTGAGTCCAGCGGGGGGGTCTCCTACGAGCAGTACTTC TRBJ2-7 TRBV10-2 TRBD2 .
CASTPGEGAGPIYEQYF TGTGCCAGCACCCCAGGGGAAGGAGCGGGACCCATCTACGAGCAGTACTTC TRBJ2-7 TRBV2 . .
CASSPRDRGRTDTQYF TGTGCCAGCAGTCCGAGGGACAGGGGCCGCACAGATACGCAGTATTTT TRBJ2-3 TRBV27 TRBD1 .
CASSEGGVGGYGYTF TGTGCCAGCAGTGAGGGTGGGGTGGGAGGCTATGGCTACACCTTC TRBJ1-2 TRBV2 . .
CASSLGWSYNEQFF TGTGCCAGCAGCTTAGGTTGGTCCTACAATGAGCAGTTCTTC TRBJ2-1 TRBV7-2 . .
CASTPGTSYGYTF TGTGCCAGTACCCCCGGGACAAGTTATGGCTACACCTTC TRBJ1-2 TRBV19 . .
CASSLETGYEQYF TGTGCCAGCAGCTTAGAGACAGGGTACGAGCAGTACTTC TRBJ2-7 TRBV11-3 TRBD1 .
CSVDQGTLETQYF TGCAGCGTTGACCAGGGGACGCTAGAGACCCAGTACTTC TRBJ2-5 TRBV29-1 . .
CASSPRTGAQETQYF TGTGCCAGCAGCCCACGGACAGGGGCGCAAGAGACCCAGTACTTC TRBJ2-5 TRBV11-2 TRBD1 .
CASSGNRFGEQYF TGTGCCAGCAGTGGAAACAGGTTCGGGGAGCAGTACTTC TRBJ2-7 TRBV25-1 . .
CASSFKPGGADTQYF TGTGCCAGCAGTTTCAAGCCAGGCGGGGCAGATACGCAGTATTTT TRBJ2-3 TRBV7-2 . .
CATTPGGTYNSPLHF TGTGCCACGACACCTGGGGGGACCTATAATTCACCCCTCCACTTT TRBJ1-6 TRBV19 . .
CASSLAGGPYEQYF TGTGCCAGCAGCTTGGCGGGAGGGCCCTACGAGCAGTACTTC TRBJ2-7 TRBV5-4 TRBD2 .
CASSFSETQYF TGTGCCAGCAGCTTTAGTGAGACCCAGTACTTC TRBJ2-5 TRBV7-9 . .
CASSLSGLDLVTQYF TGTGCCAGCAGCTTATCGGGACTAGACTTAGTTACGCAGTATTTT TRBJ2-3 TRBV7-2 TRBD2 .
CASSLGQREATDTQYF TGTGCCAGCAGCTTAGGACAGCGGGAGGCCACAGATACGCAGTATTTT TRBJ2-3 TRBV11-3 TRBD2 .
CASSIPSGGENYGYTF TGTGCCAGTAGTATTCCTTCTGGGGGCGAAAACTATGGCTACACCTTC TRBJ1-2 TRBV19 . .
CASSYALASGQGYEQYF TGTGCCAGCAGTTACGCTTTAGCCTCGGGACAGGGCTACGAGCAGTACTTC TRBJ2-7 TRBV10-3 TRBD1 .
CASTLALNTEAFF TGTGCCAGCACGCTAGCTTTGAACACTGAAGCTTTCTTT TRBJ1-1 TRBV6-6 . once
CASREETGVSPLHF TGTGCCAGCAGGGAGGAGACAGGGGTTTCACCCCTCCACTTT TRBJ1-6 TRBV6-6 TRBD1 .
CASSETGTSGDSYNEQFF TGTGCCAGCAGCGAGACCGGGACTAGCGGAGATTCCTACAATGAGCAGTTCTTC TRBJ2-1 TRBV9 TRBD2 .
CSVTTSGNTDTQYF TGCAGCGTCACGACTAGCGGGAACACAGATACGCAGTATTTT TRBJ2-3 TRBV29-1 TRBD2 .
CASSMRDRVGGQPQHF TGTGCCAGTAGTATGCGGGACAGGGTTGGGGGTCAGCCCCAGCATTTT TRBJ1-5 TRBV19 TRBD1 .
CASSVDSTDTQYF TGTGCCAGCAGCGTCGATAGCACAGATACGCAGTATTTT TRBJ2-3 TRBV9 . .
CASTADRGSPREQYF TGCGCCAGCACCGCAGACAGGGGAAGTCCCCGCGAGCAGTACTTC TRBJ2-7 TRBV4-1 TRBD1 .